The clone carrying this TCR beta chain was recorded many times. Its antigen is unidentified. Diagnostic assessment was based on clinical symptoms, serum thyroxine and TRAb, thyroid ultrasound and orbital computed tomography. These data originate in a study of T cells in Graves' hyperthyroidism and ophthalmopathy. General study findings and limits: Within blood appeared most thyroid clonotypes that had expanded above 0.001.

Amplified TCR beta CDR3 regions derived from RNA transcripts. During a first-round RT-PCR of the TCR CDR3, the HTBI primer set was used. TCRdb recomputed calls from the multiplex PCR reads with MiXCR, one row per CDR3 protein. Altogether 500,000 to 600,000 distinct CDR3 sequences are present, around 45% being singletons, with the ten largest covering 15% to 20%. This TCR derives from an adult woman with Graves' disease, either hyperthyroidism or ophthalmopathy (not recorded which). The sequencing input was peripheral blood or thyroid tissue (not recorded which).

The CDR3 DNA follows: TGTGCCACCAGCAGAGACCCCCTTGAAAAACTGTTTTTT. The encoded protein is CATSRDPLEKLFF. V is TRBV15 and J is TRBJ1-4; no definite D call. Germline CDR1 reads LNHNV; CDR2 reads YYDKDF (reference sequence). Deletions cut 0 bases from V and 7 bases from J, with 6 bases between. The length of the CDR3 is 13 residues.